Listed below are T cell receptor beta chains from one sample, sequenced in a study of T-cell memory formation after mild COVID-19. TCRdb re-derived calls from the 5' RACE reads in MiXCR, one entry per CDR3 protein. The sample lists tens of thousands of distinct CDR3 sequences, 12% occurring once. The sequenced sample consisted of PBMCs or a T cell subset sorted from them (not recorded which). Receptors originate from an adult woman who had mild COVID-19 (a few samples of this study predate the infection). Cell type and time point are not known. Both conserved end residues are part of each CDR3. A D gene is named only where the DNA matches it firmly. Only part of the rows carry a size: once, few, many, or a class if the clone is expanded.

j_call | v_call | cdr3_length | d_call | clone_size | cdr3_nt | cdr3_aa
TRBJ2-7 | TRBV9 | 14 | TRBD1 | many | TGTGCCAGCAGCGTCGGGACAGTCAACAACGAGCAGTACTTC | CASSVGTVNNEQYF
TRBJ2-1 | TRBV11-2 | 16 | . | many | TGTGCCAGCAGCGCCAGGGGCGGGTTTTCCTACAATGAGCAGTTCTTC | CASSARGGFSYNEQFF
TRBJ2-7 | TRBV10-3 | 15 | . | many | TGTGCCATCAGTCCACAGGGTGTAGGCTCCTACGAGCAGTACTTC | CAISPQGVGSYEQYF
TRBJ2-7 | TRBV15 | 15 | . | many | TGTGCCACCAGCAGGGGAGGTATTGGGTACCACGAGCAGTACTTC | CATSRGGIGYHEQYF
TRBJ2-1 | TRBV9 | 15 | . | many | TGTGCCAGCAGCCCAGCGGGTCCGTCCTACAATGAGCAGTTCTTC | CASSPAGPSYNEQFF
TRBJ2-2 | TRBV11-3 | 14 | TRBD1 | many | TGTGCCAGCCGATCGGACAGGGACACCGGGGAGCTGTTTTTT | CASRSDRDTGELFF
TRBJ1-2 | TRBV5-1 | 13 | TRBD1 | many | TGCGCCAGCAGCTACTTCGGGACAGGGAACTACACCTTC | CASSYFGTGNYTF
TRBJ2-7 | TRBV12-3/TRBV12-4 | 14 | . | medium-sized | TGTGCCAGCAGTTTGGCGAGCAGTACCAACGAGCAGTACTTC | CASSLASSTNEQYF
TRBJ2-7 | TRBV20-1 | 17 | TRBD2 | many | TGCAGTGCCGGGGGACTAGCGGGGGGTCCCCGCGCCTACGAGCAGTACTTC | CSAGGLAGGPRAYEQYF
TRBJ1-6 | TRBV30 | 15 | TRBD1 | many | TGTGCCTGGAGTAACCGGGACAGGGGAGATTCACCCCTCCACTTT | CAWSNRDRGDSPLHF
TRBJ1-3 | TRBV6-2/TRBV6-3 | 13 | TRBD1 | many | TGTGCCAGCGGAGAAGGGGGCCTCTACACCATATATTTT | CASGEGGLYTIYF
TRBJ2-5 | TRBV5-1 | 14 | . | . | TGCGCCAGCTTCGACTCTGCGGGGCCGGGGACCCAGTACTTC | CASFDSAGPGTQYF
TRBJ2-1 | TRBV5-1 | 14 | . | many | TGCGCCAGCAGCTTGGAGGTAAAGAGCAATGAGCAGTTCTTC | CASSLEVKSNEQFF
TRBJ2-1 | TRBV9 | 15 | . | . | TGTGCCAGCAGCCTCCATGGGGCCCTCTACAATGAGCAGTTCTTC | CASSLHGALYNEQFF
TRBJ2-1 | TRBV5-6 | 15 | . | many | TGTGCCAGCAGTATCCCGGGGGGCGCTTACAATGAGCAGTTCTTC | CASSIPGGAYNEQFF
TRBJ2-1 | TRBV21-1 | 14 | . | . | TGTGCCAGCAGCAAAAAGGTTGAGCACAATGAGCAGTTCTTC | CASSKKVEHNEQFF
TRBJ2-6 | TRBV7-9 | 17 | . | many | TGTGCCAGCAGCTATTATGCCGGGACGAGTGGGGCCAACGTCCTGACTTTC | CASSYYAGTSGANVLTF
TRBJ2-7 | TRBV20-1 | 16 | TRBD2 | many | TGCAGTGCCAATGCCGGGACTAGCGGGAGTGCATACGAGCAGTACTTC | CSANAGTSGSAYEQYF
TRBJ2-3 | TRBV5-5 | 16 | . | many | TGTGCCAGCAGCGCAAGTACGGTCCCTGGCACAGATACGCAGTATTTT | CASSASTVPGTDTQYF
TRBJ2-1 | TRBV5-1 | 18 | TRBD2 | many | TGCGCCAGCAGCCCCGGACTAGCGGGGGGTAGGTCCTACAATGAGCAGTTCTTC | CASSPGLAGGRSYNEQFF
TRBJ1-1 | TRBV5-1 | 17 | TRBD1 | many | TGCGCCAGCAGCTTGGGGGACAGGGGAGGGGAGAACACTGAAGCTTTCTTT | CASSLGDRGGENTEAFF
TRBJ2-1 | TRBV7-2 | 15 | TRBD1 | many | TGTGCCAGCAGCATGGACAGGTACTCCTACAATGAGCAGTTCTTC | CASSMDRYSYNEQFF
TRBJ1-3 | TRBV25-1 | 15 | TRBD1 | many | TGTGCCAGCAGTGACCCGACAGGGACTGGAAACACCATATATTTT | CASSDPTGTGNTIYF
TRBJ2-3 | TRBV5-1 | 17 | TRBD2 | many | TGCGCCAGCAGCTTGGAGGGACTAGCGGTCAGCACAGATACGCAGTATTTT | CASSLEGLAVSTDTQYF
TRBJ2-5 | TRBV30 | 11 | . | many | TGTGCCTGGAGTCGAGGAGAGACCCAGTACTTC | CAWSRGETQYF
TRBJ1-3 | TRBV27 | 16 | . | many | TGTGCCAGCAGTTCGACCTCTCTGAACTCTGGAAACACCATATATTTT | CASSSTSLNSGNTIYF
TRBJ1-2 | TRBV10-3 | 14 | TRBD1 | many | TGTGCCATCAGTGAACAGGGGGCTAACTATGGCTACACCTTC | CAISEQGANYGYTF
TRBJ1-6 | TRBV5-6 | 16 | . | many | TGTGCCAGCAGCTTGGAGGGAACTCTCTATAATTCACCCCTCCACTTT | CASSLEGTLYNSPLHF
TRBJ2-3 | TRBV4-1 | 17 | TRBD1 | many | TGCGCCAGCAGCCACGGGGGAGGGACAGGGTACACAGATACGCAGTATTTT | CASSHGGGTGYTDTQYF
TRBJ2-3 | TRBV24-1 | 12 | . | many | TGTGCCACAGGGGGGAGCACAGATACGCAGTATTTT | CATGGSTDTQYF
TRBJ2-3 | TRBV7-8 | 14 | TRBD1 | many | TGTGCCAGCAGCCTAAACAGGGGGACAGATACGCAGTATTTT | CASSLNRGTDTQYF
TRBJ2-2 | TRBV30 | 15 | . | many | TGTGCCCATCCTGGGCGAAATCTGAACACCGGGGAGCTGTTTTTT | CAHPGRNLNTGELFF
TRBJ2-7 | TRBV2 | 17 | . | many | TGTGCCAGCAGTGAAAGAGGGCTAGTTCTCCGTTTCTACGAGCAGTACTTC | CASSERGLVLRFYEQYF
TRBJ2-1 | TRBV7-2 | 16 | TRBD2 | many | TGTGCCAGCAGCTTAAGGGGGGGACTAGTCGGCTATGAGCAGTTCTTC | CASSLRGGLVGYEQFF
TRBJ2-5 | TRBV19 | 13 | . | many | TGTGCCAGTAGTGAGGCGGGACAAGAGACCCAGTACTTC | CASSEAGQETQYF
TRBJ2-2 | TRBV24-1 | 18 | TRBD1 | many | TGTGCCACCAGTGACCGTCCTCGACAGGGTCTGCACACCGGGGAGCTGTTTTTT | CATSDRPRQGLHTGELFF
TRBJ2-3 | TRBV2 | 14 | . | many | TGTGCCAGCCTAATGGACGGTAGCACAGATACGCAGTATTTT | CASLMDGSTDTQYF
TRBJ2-7 | TRBV7-2 | 14 | TRBD2 | many | TGTGCCAGCAGCTTCGGTAGCGGGAGCCACGAGCAGTACTTC | CASSFGSGSHEQYF
TRBJ2-7 | TRBV7-9 | 21 | TRBD2 | many | TGTGCCAGCAGCTTGGATAGCTTTTCCGGGACTAGCGGGAGTACTCCCTACGAGCAGTACTTC | CASSLDSFSGTSGSTPYEQYF
TRBJ2-3 | TRBV27 | 10 | . | many | TGTGCCAGCAGCACAGATACGCAGTATTTT | CASSTDTQYF
TRBJ2-1 | TRBV7-3 | 13 | . | many | TGTGCCAGCAGCTCCCCCCCGATCCATGAGCAGTTCTTC | CASSSPPIHEQFF
TRBJ2-2 | TRBV7-2 | 15 | TRBD1 | few | TGTGCCAGCAGCCGACAGGGTATTTTGACCGGGGAGCTGTTTTTT | CASSRQGILTGELFF
TRBJ2-3 | TRBV24-1 | 16 | . | . | TGTGCCACCAGTGATACAGGACGGGGCGACACAGATACGCAGTATTTT | CATSDTGRGDTDTQYF
TRBJ1-5 | TRBV5-1 | 15 | TRBD1 | many | TGCGCCAGCAGCTTGGAGACAGGGCTTGATCAGCCCCAGCATTTT | CASSLETGLDQPQHF
TRBJ2-2 | TRBV7-6 | 16 | TRBD1 | many | TGTGCCAGCAGCTCCGTGGGACAGGGGAAGATCGGGGAGCTGTTTTTT | CASSSVGQGKIGELFF
TRBJ2-3 | TRBV12-3/TRBV12-4 | 15 | . | many | TGTGCCAGCAGTTCGGGAACGGGAAGCACAGATACGCAGTATTTT | CASSSGTGSTDTQYF
TRBJ2-1 | TRBV20-1 | 16 | TRBD2 | many | TGCAGTGCTAGAGATGGAGGACTAGCGGGAGGTGTTGAGCAGTTCTTC | CSARDGGLAGGVEQFF
TRBJ1-1 | TRBV9 | 16 | . | . | TGTGCCAGCAGCGTAATCGATAATTATGGTTTAACTGAAGCTTTCTTT | CASSVIDNYGLTEAFF
TRBJ2-1 | TRBV2 | 14 | TRBD1 | few | TGTGCCAGGGTTCTAGGGGGCACTGGCAATGAGCAGTTCTTC | CARVLGGTGNEQFF
TRBJ2-7 | TRBV6-2/TRBV6-3 | 13 | TRBD1 | many | TGTGCCAGCAGTTATGGGACAGTGGGCGAGCAGTACTTC | CASSYGTVGEQYF
TRBJ1-1 | TRBV6-5 | 13 | . | many | TGTGCCAGCAGGTGGGGGTATTCGACTGAAGCTTTCTTT | CASRWGYSTEAFF
TRBJ1-1 | TRBV25-1 | 15 | TRBD1 | medium-sized | TGTGCCAGCAGTGAACTCCGACAGGGGAAGACTGAAGCTTTCTTT | CASSELRQGKTEAFF
TRBJ2-4 | TRBV7-9 | 15 | . | many | TGTGCCAGCAGCCGGACAGAGGAATTCGGAGACATTCAGTACTTC | CASSRTEEFGDIQYF
TRBJ1-6 | TRBV12-3/TRBV12-4 | 14 | . | many | TGTGCCAGCAGTTTAGGCGCAGGCAATTCACCCCTCCACTTT | CASSLGAGNSPLHF
TRBJ1-5 | TRBV12-3/TRBV12-4 | 13 | . | many | TGTGCCAGCAGTTTGGGTAGCAATCAGCCCCAGCATTTT | CASSLGSNQPQHF
TRBJ2-3 | TRBV7-3 | 16 | . | . | TGTGCCAGCAGCCTCCCCGCCACGGGTACCACAGATACGCAGTATTTT | CASSLPATGTTDTQYF
TRBJ2-2 | TRBV9 | 14 | . | many | TGTGCCAGCAGCGTAGGGCTGAACACCGGGGAGCTGTTTTTT | CASSVGLNTGELFF
TRBJ2-5 | TRBV11-2 | 14 | . | many | TGTGCCAGCAGCTTACCGTCTTCTCAAGAGACCCAGTACTTC | CASSLPSSQETQYF
TRBJ1-2 | TRBV24-1 | 13 | . | many | TGTGCCACCAGTGACGGTCTTGAGAGGGGCTACACCTTC | CATSDGLERGYTF
TRBJ2-6 | TRBV5-1 | 19 | TRBD1 | . | TGCGCCAGCAGCTTGGCTCCGGGACAGGGGGTTAGTGGGGCCAACGTCCTGACTTTC | CASSLAPGQGVSGANVLTF